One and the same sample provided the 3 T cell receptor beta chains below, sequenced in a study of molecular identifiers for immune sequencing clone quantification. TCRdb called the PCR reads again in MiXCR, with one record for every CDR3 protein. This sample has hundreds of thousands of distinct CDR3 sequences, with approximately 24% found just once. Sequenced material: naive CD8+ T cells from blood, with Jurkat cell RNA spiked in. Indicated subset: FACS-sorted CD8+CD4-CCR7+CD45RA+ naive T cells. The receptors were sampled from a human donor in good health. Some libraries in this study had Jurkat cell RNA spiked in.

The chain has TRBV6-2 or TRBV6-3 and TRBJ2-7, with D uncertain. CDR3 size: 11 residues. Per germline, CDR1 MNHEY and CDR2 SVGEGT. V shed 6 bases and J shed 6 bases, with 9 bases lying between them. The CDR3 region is CASSSNSEQYF. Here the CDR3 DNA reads TGTGCCAGCAGCTCTAATTCCGAGCAGTACTTC.

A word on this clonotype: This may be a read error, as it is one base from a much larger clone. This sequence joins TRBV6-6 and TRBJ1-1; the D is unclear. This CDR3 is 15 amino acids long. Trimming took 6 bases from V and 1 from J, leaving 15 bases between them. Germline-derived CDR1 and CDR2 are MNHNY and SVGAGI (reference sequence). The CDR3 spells CASRYHPRTNTEAFF. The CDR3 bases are TGTGCCAGCAGATACCACCCCCGGACGAACACTGAAGCTTTCTTT.

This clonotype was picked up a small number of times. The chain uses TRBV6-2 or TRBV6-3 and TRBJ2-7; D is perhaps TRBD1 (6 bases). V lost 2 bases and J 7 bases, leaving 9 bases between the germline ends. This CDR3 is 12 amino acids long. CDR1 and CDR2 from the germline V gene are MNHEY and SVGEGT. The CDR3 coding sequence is TGTGCCAGCAGTTACCTTGGACAGGAGCAGTACTTC. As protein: CASSYLGQEQYF.